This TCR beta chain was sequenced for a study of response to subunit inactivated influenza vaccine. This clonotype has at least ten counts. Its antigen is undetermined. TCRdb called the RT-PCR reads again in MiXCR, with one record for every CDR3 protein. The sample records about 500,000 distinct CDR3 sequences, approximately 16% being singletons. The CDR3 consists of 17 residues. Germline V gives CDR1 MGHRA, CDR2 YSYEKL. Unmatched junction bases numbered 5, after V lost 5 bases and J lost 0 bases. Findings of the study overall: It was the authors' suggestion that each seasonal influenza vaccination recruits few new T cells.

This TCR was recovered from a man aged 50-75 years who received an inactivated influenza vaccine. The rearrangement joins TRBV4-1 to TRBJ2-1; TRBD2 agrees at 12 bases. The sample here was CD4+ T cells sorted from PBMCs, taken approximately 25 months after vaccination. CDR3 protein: CASSGTSGFSSYNEQFF. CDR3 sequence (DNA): TGCGCCAGCAGCGGGACTAGCGGGTTCAGCTCCTACAATGAGCAGTTCTTC.